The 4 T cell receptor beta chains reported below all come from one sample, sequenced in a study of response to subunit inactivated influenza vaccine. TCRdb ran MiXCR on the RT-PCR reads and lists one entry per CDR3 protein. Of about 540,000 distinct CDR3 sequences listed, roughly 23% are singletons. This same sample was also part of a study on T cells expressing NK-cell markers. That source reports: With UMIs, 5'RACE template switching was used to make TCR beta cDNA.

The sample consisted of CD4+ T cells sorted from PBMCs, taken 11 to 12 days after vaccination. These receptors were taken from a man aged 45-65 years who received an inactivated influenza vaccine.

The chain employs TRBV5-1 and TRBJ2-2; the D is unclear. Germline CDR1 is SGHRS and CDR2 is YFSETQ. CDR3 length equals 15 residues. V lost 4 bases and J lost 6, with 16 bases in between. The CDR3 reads CASSPTSGSAGELFF. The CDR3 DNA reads TGCGCCAGCAGCCCAACCTCGGGTTCCGCCGGGGAGCTGTTTTTT.

The CDR3: CSVFRRTINEQFF. The CDR3 nucleotides read TGCAGCGTTTTCCGGCGGACTATCAATGAGCAGTTCTTC. The V and J genes are TRBV29-1 and TRBJ2-1; TRBD2 might be the D (6 bases). CDR1 and CDR2 (germline): SQVTM, ANQGSEA. V lost 5 bases to trimming and J lost 6 bases, with 14 bases between them. The CDR3 extends over 13 amino acids.

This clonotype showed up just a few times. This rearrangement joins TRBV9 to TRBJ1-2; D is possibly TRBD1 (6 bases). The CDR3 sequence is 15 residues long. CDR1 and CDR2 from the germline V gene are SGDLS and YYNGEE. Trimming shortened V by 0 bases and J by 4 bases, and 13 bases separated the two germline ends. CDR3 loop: CASSVEGGRSYGYTF. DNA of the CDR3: TGTGCCAGCAGCGTAGAAGGGGGACGGTCCTATGGCTACACCTTC.

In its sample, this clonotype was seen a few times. Here the CDR3 DNA reads TGTGCCAGCAGTGGGGACTCCTTCTACGAGCAGTACTTC. Amino acid sequence: CASSGDSFYEQYF. This sequence joins TRBV2 and TRBJ2-7; D might be TRBD2 (6 bases). Per the germline V gene, CDR1 is SNHLY and CDR2 is FYNNEI. This CDR3 region has 13 residues. Trimming pared 4 bases from V and 3 bases from J, leaving 10 bases between. Variable domain in full (rest from reference TRBV2 and TRBJ2-7): EPEVTQTPSHQVTQMGQEVILRCVPISNHLYFYWYRQILGQKVEFLVSFYNNEISEKSEIFDDQFSVERPDGSNFTLKIRSTKLEDSAMYFCASSGDSFYEQYFGPGTRLTVT.